This T cell receptor beta chain appears in the sequencing data of a study of beta chain features in type 1 diabetes. Study information: The number of sorted cells examined across all samples was roughly 100,000,000.

A few counts support this clone. The antigen is unknown. Between the trimmed V and J ends, which lost 2 bases and 6 bases, there was a span of 13 bases. This CDR3 spans 14 amino acids. Germline CDR1 SGHTA, CDR2 FQGTGA. General observations from the study: Patients with Type 1 diabetes showed moderately but significantly shorter TCRB CDR3s in all four CD4+ subsets. Sequencing from cDNA could over-represent high-TCR-expressing cells.

CD4+ cells of the naive, central memory, regulatory and stem cell-like memory types were sorted via CD45RO/CCR7/CD25/CD127/CD95/CD27. Every bit of the isolated RNA underwent reverse transcription, so sequencing read expressed TCRB transcripts. Repertoires were generated with immunoSEQ multiplex PCR, while TCRdb's copy carries only in-frame clones and drops some. Here the sample spans 600,000 or so clones, roughly an eighth being singletons. V usage is TRBV7-3 and J usage is TRBJ1-2, with a possible D match to TRBD1 (5 bases). Source material: naive CD4+ T cells from blood. This clonotype was obtained from a man younger than 35 with type 1 diabetes. CDR3 protein: CASSLVGAPDGYTF. Here the CDR3 DNA reads TGTGCCAGCAGCTTAGTCGGGGCGCCGGATGGCTACACCTTC. Combining the CDR3 with reference TRBV7-3 and TRBJ1-2 gives the whole variable domain GAGVSQTPSNKVTEKGKYVELRCDPISGHTALYWYRQSLGQGPEFLIYFQGTGAADDSGLPNDRFFAVRPEGSVSTLKIQRTERGDSAVYLCASSLVGAPDGYTFGSGTRLTVV.